This T cell receptor beta chain was sequenced in a study of cytomegalovirus exposure and HLA in healthy donors. PCR employed 60 Vbeta and 13 Jbeta primers. Generated by immunoSEQ multiplex PCR, the TCRdb table keeps only in-frame clones and is missing some. The repertoire holds some 41,000 clones, with more than 45% as singletons. There are 15 residues in the CDR3. The junction had 3 bases not matched to a gene; V was cut back by 0 bases and J by 1 base. Germline V gene sequence: CDR1 SGHRS, CDR2 YFSETQ. The sequenced sample was PBMCs. This chain connects TRBV5-1 to TRBJ2-7, with 8 bases identical to TRBD1. The clonotype originates from a man aged 55 to 70 in good health and CMV-seronegative. CDR3 sequence: CASSLGGQGSYEQYF. CDR3 bases: TGCGCCAGCAGCTTGGGCGGACAGGGATCCTACGAGCAGTACTTC. The complete variable domain, with remaining parts taken from reference TRBV5-1 and TRBJ2-7, reads KAGVTQTPRYLIKTRGQQVTLSCSPISGHRSVSWYQQTPGQGLQFLFEYFSETQRNKGNFPGRFSGRQFSNSRSEMNVSTLELGDSALYLCASSLGGQGSYEQYFGPGTRLTVT.